Listed below are T cell receptor beta chains from one sample, sequenced in a study of blood T cell repertoires in COVID-19. Using immunoSEQ multiplex PCR, the repertoire was profiled, and TCRdb retains in-frame clones only, with some absent. This sample has roughly 300,000 clones; 70% to 90% occur once, and the top ten carry approximately 7.8%. Sequencing used peripheral blood. These receptors originate from a woman aged 50 to 60 who had recovered from COVID-19. Each CDR3 is given with its conserved first and last residue. Each record gives: J gene, V gene, D gene, CDR3 protein. A D gene is named only where the DNA matches it firmly.

>TRBJ2-1|TRBV29-1|NA
CSVDVSRVRLNEQFF
>TRBJ2-7|TRBV18|TRBD1
CASSPPGQLTYEQYF
>TRBJ1-5|TRBV2|NA
CASSRKDVGYQPQHF
>TRBJ2-7|TRBV24-1|NA
CATSDAGLLSGEQYF
>TRBJ2-5|TRBV27|TRBD2
CASSFWGGETQYF
>TRBJ2-7|TRBV7-2|NA
CASSPTTPPGQYF
>TRBJ2-3|TRBV27|TRBD2
CASSLLLAGGFRDTQYF
>TRBJ1-1|TRBV3-1/TRBV3-2|NA
CASSQMGRGTEAFF
>TRBJ2-3|TRBV18|TRBD2
CASSRVTGTRGDTQYF
>TRBJ2-3|TRBV4-3|TRBD2
CASSHRTSGSTDTQYF
>TRBJ1-2|TRBV28|TRBD1
CASSALGRRGLVPGYTF
>TRBJ2-1|TRBV6-2/TRBV6-3|NA
CASSYSGWGRSSYNEQFF
>TRBJ1-1|TRBV20-1|TRBD1
CSENRGRFFF